A single sample gave rise to the 32 T cell receptor beta chains below, sequenced in a study of identical twins. MiXCR was run by TCRdb on the 5' RACE reads, yielding one entry per CDR3 protein. This repertoire shows around 530,000 distinct CDR3 sequences, around 15% found once; its top ten account for 0.35% to 0.45%. These data also featured in a second study, about yellow fever vaccine responses in identical twins.

Sequencing was carried out using CD4+ T cells sorted from blood. The receptor set was obtained from a woman aged 18-30 years in good health.

This clonotype is large (0.1 to 1%) within its sample. The V gene is TRBV12-3 or TRBV12-4, the J gene TRBJ1-2; 8 bases line up with TRBD1. CDR3 size: 16 residues. With 3 bases clipped from V and 6 bases from J, the junction kept 12 bases outside the gene matches. CDR3 DNA sequence: TGTGCCAGCAGTTTCCGCCGCCGGACAGGGCGTAATGGCTACACCTTC. Encoded protein: CASSFRRRTGRNGYTF.

This clonotype was counted a few times. The rearrangement joins TRBV27 to TRBJ2-7; maybe TRBD2 (7 bases). Per the germline V gene, CDR1 is MNHEY and CDR2 is SMNVEV (reference sequence). Trimming removed 1 base at V and 5 bases at J, with 15 bases between. This CDR3 contains 15 residues. The CDR3 nucleotides read TGTGCCAGCAGTTTATGGGGGGGGCAAGTCGACGAGCAGTACTTC. Translating gives CASSLWGGQVDEQYF.

This clonotype showed up many times. The V gene is TRBV20-1, the J gene TRBJ2-5, with 11 bases aligning to TRBD2. This CDR3 has 16 residues. The V and J ends lost 5 bases and 5 bases, in that order; junction bases with no gene match: 13. The germline CDR1 and CDR2 sequences are DFQATT and SNEGSKA (reference sequence). The CDR3 region has the DNA TGCAGTGCTGGCCTAGCGGGAGGTGGTGAGTGGGAGACCCAGTACTTC. This sequence encodes CSAGLAGGGEWETQYF.

V is TRBV20-1 and J is TRBJ2-1; TRBD1 might be the D (6 bases). Between the trimmed V and J ends, which lost 0 bases and 0 bases, there was a span of 15 bases. This CDR3 contains 17 residues. Germline CDR1 reads DFQATT; CDR2 reads SNEGSKA (reference sequence). The CDR3 coding sequence is TGCAGTGCTAGAGATCTTCTCGGACAGAGCTCCTACAATGAGCAGTTCTTC. Protein: CSARDLLGQSSYNEQFF.

The chain joins TRBV5-1 to TRBJ2-3; 10 nucleotides agree with TRBD2. Germline CDR1 and CDR2: SGHRS and YFSETQ. J lost 4 bases, V lost 4 bases, and 9 bases had no gene match. The CDR3 runs to 16 residues. The CDR3 coding sequence is TGCGCCAGCAGCAAATCAGCGGGAGGGGCCCCAGATACGCAGTATTTT. It is translated as CASSKSAGGAPDTQYF.

This clonotype was observed a handful of times. The chain is built from TRBV10-3 and TRBJ2-1, with TRBD2 identical over 11 bases. The CDR3 is 15 residues long. In germline, CDR1 is ENHRY, CDR2 SYGVKD. V trimming: 7 bases; J trimming: 5 bases; junction bases outside the gene matches: 7. In DNA, the CDR3 is TGTGCCATCAACCCGGGACTAGCGGTGGACAATGAGCAGTTCTTC. This gives the protein CAINPGLAVDNEQFF.

There are many counts of this clonotype. V and J are TRBV12-3 or TRBV12-4 and TRBJ2-1, with TRBD2 identical over 11 bases. The CDR3 covers 14 residues. The V gene end was trimmed by 7 bases and the J gene end by 9 bases; junction bases not matched to a gene: 8. CDR3 DNA sequence: TGTGCCAGCATTCTAGCGGGGGGCTACGGTGAGCAGTTCTTC. It specifies CASILAGGYGEQFF.

This clonotype was found many times. The chain couples TRBV15 to TRBJ2-3; the D gene is possibly TRBD2 (7 bases). CDR1 LNHNV and CDR2 YYDKDF come from the germline V gene (reference sequence). The V end was cut by 1 base, the J end by 13 bases, with 12 bases between. The CDR3 has 12 amino acids. The CDR3 coding sequence is TGTGCCACCAGCAGAGTAGGGGGGGAAAAGTATTTT. Protein: CATSRVGGEKYF.

This clonotype is a singleton in its sample. A junction end diverges from the germline sequence, so it may reflect a read error. The CDR3, as DNA: TGCGGTGCTAGAGATCGCCAGTCTAAGGACTACGAGCAGTACTTC. It encodes CGARDRQSKDYEQYF. The V and J genes are TRBV20-1 and TRBJ2-7; D unresolved. This CDR3 contains 15 residues. CDR1 DFQATT and CDR2 SNEGSKA come from the germline V gene (reference sequence).

The rearrangement uses TRBV27 and TRBJ2-7, with D possibly being TRBD2 (5 bases). V was shortened by 10 bases and J by 6 bases, with 13 bases between the two germline ends. CDR1 is MNHEY, CDR2 SMNVEV, per germline (reference sequence). The length of the CDR3 is 11 residues. Written as DNA, the CDR3 is TGTGCCACACAATCTCGGGGCGAGCAGTACGTC. Its protein product is CATQSRGEQYV.

This clonotype was observed at least ten times. The chain carries TRBV20-1 and TRBJ2-5; 7 nucleotides agree with TRBD1. V lost 0 bases, J lost 2 bases, and 12 bases stayed unmatched. Germline CDR1 DFQATT, CDR2 SNEGSKA (reference sequence). The CDR3 loop spans 17 amino acids. This chain's CDR3 is CSARDLEGGSGQETQYF. CDR3 sequence (DNA): TGCAGTGCTAGAGATCTCGAAGGGGGCTCGGGGCAAGAGACCCAGTACTTC.

The V and J genes are TRBV11-2 and TRBJ2-1; D is perhaps TRBD2 (6 bases). The CDR3 is 16 residues long. Between the trimmed V and J ends, which lost 2 bases and 12 bases, there was a span of 23 bases. Germline CDR1 reads SGHAT; CDR2 reads FQNNGV. The CDR3 spells CASSLMQGFPGLAQFF. CDR3 bases: TGTGCCAGCAGCTTAATGCAGGGATTCCCGGGACTTGCGCAGTTCTTC.

The chain is built from TRBV14 and TRBJ2-7; 7 bases match TRBD2. The CDR3 has 15 amino acids. The germline gives CDR1 SGHDN, CDR2 FVKESK. V shed 1 base, J shed 1 base, and the junction held 4 bases outside the gene matches. CDR3: CASSQGAGRSYEQYV. The CDR3 DNA reads as TGTGCCAGCAGCCAAGGCGCCGGGAGGTCCTACGAGCAGTACGTC.

This clonotype was found once. The chain links TRBV20-1 to TRBJ2-1, with D hard to call. The CDR3 has 14 residues. Trimming took off 1 base at V and 4 bases at J, with 11 bases between the two ends. CDR1 is DFQATT and CDR2 is SNEGSKA in the germline V gene (reference sequence). CDR3 sequence reads: CSARAAQHYNEQFF. CDR3 coding DNA: TGCAGTGCTAGAGCAGCGCAACATTACAATGAGCAGTTCTTC.

The chain is built from TRBV29-1 and TRBJ2-2; D possibly corresponds to TRBD1 (7 bases). Germline loops: CDR1 SQVTM, CDR2 ANQGSEA. The CDR3 has 17 amino acids. The V gene lost 1 base and the J gene lost 2 bases, with 17 bases spanning the gap. The CDR3 is CSVEGRRGRFNTGELFF. Written as DNA, the CDR3 is TGCAGCGTTGAAGGTCGGAGGGGGCGTTTTAACACCGGGGAGCTGTTTTTT.

The chain carries TRBV3-1 and TRBJ2-7; maybe TRBD1 (6 bases). Trimming took 1 base from V and 1 from J, leaving 11 bases between them. Germline V CDR1 and CDR2: LGHDT, YNNKEL (reference sequence). The CDR3 totals 15 residues. This CDR3 is CASSQVSQGSYEQYF. The CDR3 region has the DNA TGTGCCAGCAGCCAAGTTTCTCAGGGGTCCTACGAGCAGTACTTC.

There are many counts of this clonotype. The chain has TRBV20-1 and TRBJ2-2; 8 bases are shared with TRBD2. V trimming: 0 bases; J trimming: 4 bases; junction bases outside the gene matches: 4. Germline V CDR1 and CDR2: DFQATT, SNEGSKA (reference sequence). The CDR3 is 15 amino acids. DNA for the CDR3: TGCAGTGCTAGAGATGGGACTAGGGGCACCGGGGAGCTGTTTTTT. Protein product: CSARDGTRGTGELFF.

The sample holds many counts of this clonotype. This chain's CDR3 is CASSRTSGRRGEQYF. The CDR3, as DNA: TGTGCCAGCAGTAGAACTAGCGGGAGGCGCGGGGAGCAGTACTTC. This chain connects TRBV12-3 or TRBV12-4 to TRBJ2-7; 12 nucleotides agree with TRBD2. Trimming at V came to 5 bases and at J to 7 bases, leaving 9 bases not matched to a gene. The CDR3 spans 15 residues.

A few counts support this clonotype. The chain employs TRBV5-1 and TRBJ1-1, with 9 positions matching TRBD1. The CDR3 has 12 residues. The ends lost 4 bases at V and 11 bases at J; junction bases unmatched: 6. CDR1 is SGHRS and CDR2 is YFSETQ in the germline V gene. The CDR3 region has the DNA TGCGCCAGCAGCCCGTGGACAGGGGAGGCTTTCTTT. It is translated as CASSPWTGEAFF.

The genes are TRBV28 and TRBJ2-2; 8 nucleotides align to TRBD1. The CDR3 consists of 15 residues. The germline gives CDR1 MDHEN, CDR2 SYDVKM. V lost 1 base, J lost 7 bases, and 5 bases stayed unmatched. CDR3 DNA sequence: TGTGCCAGCAGTTTATTTGGACAGGGAGTCGGGGAGCTGTTTTTT. The encoded protein is CASSLFGQGVGELFF.

This clonotype has just a few counts. The CDR3 DNA is TGCGCCAGCAGCACAGTTGTTATTGGGACTAGCGGTGAGCAGTTCTTC. Its protein product is CASSTVVIGTSGEQFF. The chain carries TRBV4-1 and TRBJ2-1, with 11 bases matching TRBD2. V lost 5 bases, J lost 9 bases, and 12 bases stayed unmatched. In germline, CDR1 is MGHRA, CDR2 YSYEKL. The CDR3 length is 16 residues.

V is TRBV12-3 or TRBV12-4 and J is TRBJ2-1, with 8 nucleotides matching TRBD2. The CDR3 extends over 15 amino acids. Losses at the gene ends were 8 bases for V and 2 bases for J; bases not matched to a gene: 8. The CDR3 nucleotides read TGTGCCAGCGCACCCCTGCGGGAGGCCTACAATGAGCAGTTCTTC. As protein: CASAPLREAYNEQFF.

The rearrangement links TRBV7-2 to TRBJ2-5; the D gene is possibly TRBD2 (5 bases). Germline CDR1 is SGHTA and CDR2 is FQGNSA. This CDR3 contains 14 residues. The V end was cut by 3 bases, the J end by 2 bases, with 10 bases between. The CDR3 region has the DNA TGTGCCAGCAGCTTTAGGAGCGGACAAGAGACCCAGTACTTC. This gives the protein CASSFRSGQETQYF.

This clonotype came up a few times. CDR3 sequence (DNA): TGTGCCAGCAGTTTAAACAGGGGCAATTCACCCCTCCACTTT. Encoded protein: CASSLNRGNSPLHF. This rearrangement joins TRBV12-3 or TRBV12-4 to TRBJ1-6, with 7 bases identical to TRBD1. The CDR3 spans 14 residues. V was clipped by 2 bases and J by 7 bases; unmatched bases: 2.

This clonotype was recorded at least ten times. The V gene is TRBV24-1, the J gene TRBJ2-1; TRBD1 aligns across 9 bases. V shed 5 bases and J 2 bases; nucleotides not matched to a gene: 0. This CDR3 has 14 amino acids. Germline CDR1 reads KGHDR; CDR2 reads SFDVKD. CDR3 region: CATSGTGAYNEQFF. The CDR3 DNA reads TGTGCCACCAGTGGGACAGGGGCCTACAATGAGCAGTTCTTC.

This clonotype was found many times. The CDR3 loop is CSAARTGGTGELFF. Here the CDR3 DNA reads TGCAGTGCTGCCAGGACAGGGGGCACCGGGGAGCTGTTTTTT. The chain employs TRBV20-1 and TRBJ2-2, with 10 bases matching TRBD1. V was clipped by 5 bases and J by 4 bases; unmatched bases: 4. Per the germline V gene, CDR1 is DFQATT and CDR2 is SNEGSKA (reference sequence). CDR3 length: 14 amino acids.

The rearrangement joins TRBV6-1 to TRBJ2-7, with D hard to call. Deletions cut 5 bases from V and 4 bases from J, with 15 bases between. CDR1 is MNHNS, CDR2 SASEGT, per germline. CDR3 length: 14 residues. The CDR3 spells CASSPSGPKYEQYV. The CDR3 DNA is TGTGCCAGCAGTCCGTCGGGCCCGAAATACGAGCAGTACGTC.

This clonotype turned up a few times. The CDR3: CASSLLTAQETQYF. The CDR3, as DNA: TGTGCCAGCAGCCTCCTTACTGCTCAAGAGACCCAGTACTTC. The chain recombines TRBV3-1 with TRBJ2-5; D remains ambiguous. The germline V gene has CDR1 LGHDT and CDR2 YNNKEL (reference sequence). Trimming removed 4 bases at V and 2 bases at J, with 11 bases between. The CDR3 extends over 14 amino acids.

The chain joins TRBV5-1 to TRBJ2-1; 7 nucleotides align to TRBD2. The germline V gene has CDR1 SGHRS and CDR2 YFSETQ. The length of the CDR3 is 13 residues. With V trimmed by 2 bases and J by 11 bases, 7 bases remained unmatched. The CDR3 DNA reads as TGCGCCAGCAGCTTAACGGGAGGCGACAAGCAGTTCTTC. Its protein is CASSLTGGDKQFF. Full variable domain (outside the CDR3, taken from reference TRBV5-1 and TRBJ2-1): KAGVTQTPRYLIKTRGQQVTLSCSPISGHRSVSWYQQTPGQGLQFLFEYFSETQRNKGNFPGRFSGRQFSNSRSEMNVSTLELGDSALYLCASSLTGGDKQFFGPGTRLTVL.

V gene TRBV12-3 or TRBV12-4 combines with J gene TRBJ2-6, with D hard to call. With 3 bases removed from V and 1 base from J, the gap between germline ends came to 7 bases. The CDR3 is 15 amino acids. The CDR3 DNA follows: TGTGCCAGCAGTTTTTCCCGGTCTGGGGCCAACGTCCTGACTTTC. Protein: CASSFSRSGANVLTF.

This clonotype occurred a few times. The rearrangement joins TRBV10-3 to TRBJ1-1; no clear D. Germline V lookup: CDR1 ENHRY, CDR2 SYGVKD. This CDR3 region has 13 residues. Trimming removed 4 bases from V and 4 bases from J, with 10 bases in between. The CDR3: CAISAEGITEAFF. In nucleotides, the CDR3 is TGTGCCATCAGTGCTGAGGGTATCACTGAAGCTTTCTTT.

V gene TRBV7-9 combines with J gene TRBJ1-4; no clear D gene. This CDR3 contains 13 residues. Germline-derived CDR1 and CDR2 are SEHNR and FQNEAQ (reference sequence). This chain's CDR3 is CATSPRSGEKLFF. The CDR3 nucleotides read TGTGCAACCAGCCCACGGTCTGGTGAAAAACTGTTTTTT.